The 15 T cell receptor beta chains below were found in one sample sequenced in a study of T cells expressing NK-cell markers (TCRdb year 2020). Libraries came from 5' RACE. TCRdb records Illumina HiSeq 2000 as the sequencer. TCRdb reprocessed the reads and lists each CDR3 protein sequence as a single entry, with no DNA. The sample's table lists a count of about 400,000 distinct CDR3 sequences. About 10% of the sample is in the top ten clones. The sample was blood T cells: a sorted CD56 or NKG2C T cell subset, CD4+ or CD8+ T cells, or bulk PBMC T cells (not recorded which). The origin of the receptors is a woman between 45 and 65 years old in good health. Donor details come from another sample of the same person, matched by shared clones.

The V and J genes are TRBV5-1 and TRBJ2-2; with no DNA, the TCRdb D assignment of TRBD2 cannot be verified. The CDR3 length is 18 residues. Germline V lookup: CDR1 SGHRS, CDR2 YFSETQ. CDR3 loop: CASSPRLAGGSNTGELFF.

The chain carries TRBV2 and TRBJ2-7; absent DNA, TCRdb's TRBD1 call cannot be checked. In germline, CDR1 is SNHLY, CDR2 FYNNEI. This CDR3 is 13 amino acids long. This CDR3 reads CASGGDTSYEQYF.

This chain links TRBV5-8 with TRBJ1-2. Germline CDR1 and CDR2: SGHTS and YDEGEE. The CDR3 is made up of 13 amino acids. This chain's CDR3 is CASSPLWSGGYTF.

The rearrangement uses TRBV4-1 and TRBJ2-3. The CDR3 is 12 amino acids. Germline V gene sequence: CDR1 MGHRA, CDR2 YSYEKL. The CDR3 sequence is CASSLPLDTQYF.

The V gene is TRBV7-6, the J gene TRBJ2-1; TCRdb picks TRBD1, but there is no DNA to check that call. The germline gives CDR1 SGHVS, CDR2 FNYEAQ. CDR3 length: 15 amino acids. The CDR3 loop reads CASSLAGQAKNEQFF. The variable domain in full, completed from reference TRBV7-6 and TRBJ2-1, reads GAGVSQSPRYKVTKRGQDVALRCDPISGHVSLYWYRQALGQGPEFLTYFNYEAQQDKSGLPNDRFSAERPEGSISTLTIQRTEQRDSAMYRCASSLAGQAKNEQFFGPGTRLTVL.

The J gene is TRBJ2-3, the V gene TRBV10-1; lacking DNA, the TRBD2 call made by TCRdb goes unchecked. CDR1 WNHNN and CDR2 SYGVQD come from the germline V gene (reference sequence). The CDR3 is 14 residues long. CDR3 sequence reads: CASSDGLAWDTQYF.

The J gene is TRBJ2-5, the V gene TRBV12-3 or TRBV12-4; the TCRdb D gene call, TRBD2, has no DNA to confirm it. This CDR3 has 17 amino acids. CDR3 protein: CASTFTLGGGFQETQYF.

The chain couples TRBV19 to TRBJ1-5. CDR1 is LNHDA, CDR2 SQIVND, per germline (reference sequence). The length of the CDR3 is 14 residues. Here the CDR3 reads CATNAIGNNQPQHF.

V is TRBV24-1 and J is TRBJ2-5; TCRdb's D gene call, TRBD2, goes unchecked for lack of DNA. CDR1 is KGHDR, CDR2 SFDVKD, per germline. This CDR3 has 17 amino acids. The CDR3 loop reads CATSDDPSGVGKETQYF.

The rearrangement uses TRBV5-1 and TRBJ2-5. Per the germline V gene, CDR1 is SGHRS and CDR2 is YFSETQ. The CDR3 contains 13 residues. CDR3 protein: CASSIGWGETQYF. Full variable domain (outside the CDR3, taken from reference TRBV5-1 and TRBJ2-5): KAGVTQTPRYLIKTRGQQVTLSCSPISGHRSVSWYQQTPGQGLQFLFEYFSETQRNKGNFPGRFSGRQFSNSRSEMNVSTLELGDSALYLCASSIGWGETQYFGPGTRLLVL.

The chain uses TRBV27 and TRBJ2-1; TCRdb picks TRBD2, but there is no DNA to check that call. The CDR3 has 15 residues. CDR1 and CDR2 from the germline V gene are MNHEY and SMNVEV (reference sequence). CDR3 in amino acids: CASSPQEGSHNEQFF.

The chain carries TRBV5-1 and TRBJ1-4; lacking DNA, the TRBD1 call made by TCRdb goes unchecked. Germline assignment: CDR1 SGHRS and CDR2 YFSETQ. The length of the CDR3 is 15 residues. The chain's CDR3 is CASSPPGGLEEKLFF.

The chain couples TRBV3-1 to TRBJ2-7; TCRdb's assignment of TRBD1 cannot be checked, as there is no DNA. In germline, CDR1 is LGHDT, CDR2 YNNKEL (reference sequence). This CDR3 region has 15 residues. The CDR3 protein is CASSLGTEGYDEQYF.

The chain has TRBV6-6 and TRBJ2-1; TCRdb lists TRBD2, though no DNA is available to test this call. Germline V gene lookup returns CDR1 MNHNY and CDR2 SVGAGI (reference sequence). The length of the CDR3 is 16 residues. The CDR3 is CASSFPGLYSYNEQFF.

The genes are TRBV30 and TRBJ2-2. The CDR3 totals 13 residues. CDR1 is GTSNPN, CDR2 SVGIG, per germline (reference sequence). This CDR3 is CAWSVLGTGELFF.